This T cell receptor beta chain came from a study of CD8+CD57+ T cells in acquired aplastic anemia. Study information: DNA from sorted CD4+ and CD8+ cells averaged about 3.2 ug. The study's findings and limits: Significant differences in CD8+ Simpson's diversity were not observed between patients and controls. Between patients and controls, twenty-nine CD8+ CDR3 sequences were found in common.

This clonotype has ten or more counts. Its antigen is undetermined. The TCR beta profiling, which covered VDJ combination and CDR3 sequence, was carried out using genomic DNA as the template. TCRdb fed the reads into MiXCR, producing one record per CDR3 protein. The repertoire holds 150,000 to 200,000 distinct CDR3 sequences, 40% to 60% seen once, with roughly 29% in the top ten. CDR1 LGHDT and CDR2 YNNKEL come from the germline V gene (reference sequence). V was cut by 6 bases and J by 3 bases, with 15 bases left in between. There are 14 residues in the CDR3. In patients chosen for sequencing, flow cytometry had shown CD8+CD57+ cell expansion. Among the patients, all had severe acquired aplastic anemia.

The sequenced material came from sorted CD4+, CD8+, or CD8+CD57+ T cells (not recorded which) from PBMCs. The sequence was obtained from a human donor with aplastic anemia. This chain joins TRBV3-1 and TRBJ2-7; possible D gene TRBD2, 6 bases. This CDR3 reads CASSSGVQFYEQYF. The DNA for the CDR3 is TGTGCCAGCAGTTCGGGAGTCCAATTCTACGAGCAGTACTTC.